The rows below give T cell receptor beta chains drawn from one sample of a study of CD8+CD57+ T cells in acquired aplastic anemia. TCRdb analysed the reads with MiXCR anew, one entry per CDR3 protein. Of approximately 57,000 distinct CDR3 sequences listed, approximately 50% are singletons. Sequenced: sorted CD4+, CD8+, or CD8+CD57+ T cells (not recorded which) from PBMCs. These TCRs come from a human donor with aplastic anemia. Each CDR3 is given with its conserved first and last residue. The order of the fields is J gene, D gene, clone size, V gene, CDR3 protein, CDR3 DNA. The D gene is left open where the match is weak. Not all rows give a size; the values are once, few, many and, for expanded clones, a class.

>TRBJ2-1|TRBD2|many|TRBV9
CASSSSGVNEQFF
TGTGCCAGCAGCTCTAGCGGGGTCAATGAGCAGTTCTTC
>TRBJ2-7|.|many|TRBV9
CASSPRGNPSYEQYF
TGTGCCAGCAGCCCTCGGGGAAATCCCTCCTACGAGCAGTACTTC
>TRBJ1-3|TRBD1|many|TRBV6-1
CASNRDREGSGNTIYF
TGTGCCAGCAATAGGGACAGAGAAGGCTCTGGAAACACCATATATTTT
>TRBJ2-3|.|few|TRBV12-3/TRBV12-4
CASSLSLMGITDTQYF
TGTGCCAGCAGTTTATCCCTGATGGGAATCACAGATACGCAGTATTTT
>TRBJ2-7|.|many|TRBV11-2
CASSQLQGEEGLYEQYF
TGTGCCAGCAGCCAATTACAGGGAGAAGAGGGTCTCTACGAGCAGTACTTC
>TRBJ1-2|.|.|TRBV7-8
CASSLVPWKRDRQASYTF
TGTGCCAGCAGCTTAGTACCCTGGAAAAGGGACCGCCAGGCAAGCTACACCTTC
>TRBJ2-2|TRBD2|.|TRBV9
CASSVERRGTRGTGELLF
TGTGCCAGCAGCGTAGAAAGGAGGGGGACTAGGGGAACCGGGGAGCTGCTTTTT
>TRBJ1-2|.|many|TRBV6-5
CASSYRTEYYGYTF
TGTGCCAGCAGTTACCGAACAGAATACTATGGCTACACCTTC
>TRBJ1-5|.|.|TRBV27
CASSQAGDNQPQHF
TGTGCCTCCTCCCAAGCCGGGGACAATCAGCCCCAGCATTTT
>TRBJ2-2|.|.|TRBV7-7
CASSLQPNTGELFF
TGTGCCAGCAGCCTTCAACCTAACACCGGGGAGCTGTTTTTT
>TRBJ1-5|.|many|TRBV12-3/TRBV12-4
CASNEGVRQPQHF
TGTGCCAGCAACGAAGGTGTACGGCAGCCCCAGCATTTT
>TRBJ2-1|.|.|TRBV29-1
CSVDFSQFVQFF
TGCAGCGTTGATTTCTCGCAATTTGTGCAGTTCTTC
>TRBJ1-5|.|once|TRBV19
CATNFRGNSNQPQHF
TGTGCCACCAACTTTAGGGGTAATAGCAATCAGCCCCAGCATTTT
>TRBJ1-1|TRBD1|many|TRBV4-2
CASRASGTDHTEAFF
TGTGCCAGCAGGGCTTCCGGGACAGACCACACTGAAGCTTTCTTT
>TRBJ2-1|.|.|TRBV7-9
CASSPRPRNEQFF
TGTGCCAGCAGCCCCCGTCCTAGGAATGAGCAGTTCTTC
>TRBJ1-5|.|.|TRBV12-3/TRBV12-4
CASSLQGRNQPQHF
TGTGCCAGCAGTTTACAGGGGAGGAATCAGCCCCAGCATTTT
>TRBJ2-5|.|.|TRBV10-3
CAISPGTQYF
TGTGCCATCAGCCCCGGGACCCAGTACTTC
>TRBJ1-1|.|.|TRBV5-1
CASSQGKGVTEAFF
TGCGCCAGCAGCCAGGGGAAAGGTGTAACTGAAGCTTTCTTT
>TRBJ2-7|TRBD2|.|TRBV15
CATQRASGTTYEQYF
TGTGCCACCCAAAGGGCTAGCGGGACGACCTACGAGCAGTACTTC
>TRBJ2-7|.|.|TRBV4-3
CASSQDWYHEQYF
TGCGCCAGCAGCCAAGATTGGTACCACGAGCAGTACTTC
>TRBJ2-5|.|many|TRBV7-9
CASSTAKGGLGETQYF
TGTGCCAGCAGCACGGCTAAGGGGGGGCTCGGAGAGACCCAGTACTTC
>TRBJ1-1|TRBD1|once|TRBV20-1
CSARDVSRGRVKAFF
TGCAGTGCTAGAGACGTAAGCAGGGGGCGCGTAAAAGCTTTCTTT
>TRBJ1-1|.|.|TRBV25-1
CASSEYQGKGPNTEAFF
TGTGCCAGCAGTGAATACCAGGGTAAAGGGCCTAACACTGAAGCTTTCTTT
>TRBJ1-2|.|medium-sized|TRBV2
CASSLTGTRGYTF
TGTGCCAGCAGTTTGACGGGGACGCGTGGCTACACCTTC
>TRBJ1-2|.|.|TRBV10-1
CASIKPTGPTNYGYTF
TGCGCCAGCATCAAACCGACAGGCCCGACTAACTATGGCTACACCTTC
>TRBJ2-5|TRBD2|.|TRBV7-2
CASSPSSGGAQETQYF
TGTGCCAGCAGTCCATCTAGCGGGGGGGCCCAAGAGACCCAGTACTTC
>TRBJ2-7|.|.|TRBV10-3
CAISGNSEGKYF
TGTGCCATCAGTGGCAATTCGGAGGGAAAGTACTTC
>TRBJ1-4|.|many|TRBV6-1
CASSDKQGSNEKLFF
TGTGCCAGCAGTGATAAACAGGGTTCTAATGAAAAACTGTTTTTT
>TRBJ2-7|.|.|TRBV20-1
CSASQSWASSYEQYF
TGCAGTGCTAGTCAAAGTTGGGCGAGCTCCTACGAGCAGTACTTC
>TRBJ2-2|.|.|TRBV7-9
CASRGNANTGELFF
TGTGCCAGCAGGGGAAACGCGAACACCGGGGAGCTGTTTTTT
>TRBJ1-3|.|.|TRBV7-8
CASSTSERQSTIYF
TGTGCCAGCAGCACATCCGAGCGCCAGTCCACCATATATTTT
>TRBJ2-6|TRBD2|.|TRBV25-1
CASSARGRATAGANVLTF
TGTGCCAGCAGTGCACGCGGGAGGGCAACCGCTGGGGCCAACGTCCTGACTTTC
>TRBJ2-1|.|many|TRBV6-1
CASSEAGEQFF
TGTGCCAGCAGTGAAGCTGGTGAGCAGTTCTTC
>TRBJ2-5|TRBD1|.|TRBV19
CASKRGQGPETQYF
TGTGCCAGTAAGAGGGGACAGGGACCAGAGACCCAGTACTTC
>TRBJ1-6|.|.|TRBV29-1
CSVDWITGYHSPLHF
TGCAGCGTTGATTGGATTACAGGCTACCATTCACCCCTCCACTTT
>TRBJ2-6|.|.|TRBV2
CASSDSSSGANVLTF
TGTGCCAGCAGTGACTCGAGCTCTGGGGCCAACGTCCTGACTTTC
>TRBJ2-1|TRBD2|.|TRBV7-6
CASSTGGGLNNEQFF
TGTGCCAGCAGCACTGGCGGGGGGCTCAACAATGAGCAGTTCTTC
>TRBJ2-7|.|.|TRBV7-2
CASSLEGPHQQYF
TGTGCCAGCAGCTTGGAGGGTCCCCACCAGCAGTACTTC
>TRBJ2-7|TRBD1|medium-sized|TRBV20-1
CSALGQGAGEQYF
TGCAGTGCTCTCGGACAGGGGGCTGGGGAGCAGTACTTC
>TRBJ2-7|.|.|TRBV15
CATSREQLSYEQYF
TGTGCCACCAGCAGAGAACAGCTCTCCTACGAGCAGTACTTC
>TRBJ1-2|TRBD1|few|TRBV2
CASSVRGQVYGYTF
TGTGCCAGCAGCGTCCGGGGACAGGTCTATGGCTACACCTTC
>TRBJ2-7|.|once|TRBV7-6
CASSQARGYEQYF
TGTGCCAGCAGCCAAGCGAGAGGTTACGAGCAGTACTTC
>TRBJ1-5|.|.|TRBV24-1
CATSDYYREDQPQHF
TGTGCCACCAGTGATTATTACAGGGAAGATCAGCCCCAGCATTTT
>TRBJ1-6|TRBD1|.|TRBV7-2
CASSDGQGNSPLHF
TGTGCCAGCAGCGACGGACAGGGTAATTCACCCCTCCACTTT
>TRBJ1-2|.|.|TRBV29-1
CSVEVLGGYGYTF
TGCAGCGTTGAAGTGTTAGGGGGGTATGGCTACACCTTC
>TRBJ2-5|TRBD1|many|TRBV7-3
CASSFTGAVGETQYF
TGTGCCAGCAGCTTTACAGGGGCGGTAGGAGAGACCCAGTACTTC
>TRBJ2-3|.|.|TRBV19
CASSIGRASTDTQYF
TGTGCCAGTAGTATCGGCAGGGCTAGCACAGATACGCAGTATTTT
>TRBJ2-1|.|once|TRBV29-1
CSVGGTLSSYNEQFF
TGCAGCGTTGGTGGGACTTTGAGCTCCTACAATGAGCAGTTCTTC
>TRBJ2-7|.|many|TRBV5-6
CASSLGRGDEQYF
TGTGCCAGCAGCTTGGGAAGGGGGGACGAGCAGTACTTC
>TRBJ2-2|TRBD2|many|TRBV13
CASSLDPGLAAGELFF
TGTGCCAGCAGCTTAGACCCGGGACTAGCGGCCGGGGAGCTGTTTTTT
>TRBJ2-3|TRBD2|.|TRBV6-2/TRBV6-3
CASSYSTGGSTDTQYF
TGTGCCAGCAGTTACTCGACGGGGGGGAGCACAGATACGCAGTATTTT
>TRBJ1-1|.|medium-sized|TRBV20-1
CSASGLSDTEAFF
TGCAGTGCTTCGGGACTTTCGGACACTGAAGCTTTCTTT
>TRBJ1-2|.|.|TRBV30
CAWSVRLAYGYTF
TGTGCCTGGAGTGTCCGGCTGGCCTATGGCTACACCTTC
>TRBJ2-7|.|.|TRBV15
CATSSGLESSYEQYF
TGTGCCACCAGCAGTGGATTGGAAAGCTCCTACGAGCAGTACTTC
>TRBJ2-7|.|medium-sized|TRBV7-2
CASSFGDAAYEQYF
TGTGCCAGCAGCTTTGGGGACGCAGCCTACGAGCAGTACTTC
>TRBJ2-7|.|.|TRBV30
CAWSDGRREQYF
TGTGCCTGGAGTGATGGACGGCGGGAGCAGTACTTC
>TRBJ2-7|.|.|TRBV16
CASSQLKDGTYEQYF
TGTGCCAGCAGCCAGCTCAAGGACGGGACCTACGAGCAGTACTTC